This T cell receptor (beta chain) was captured in a study of immune evolution from preneoplasia to lung adenocarcinoma. The data were produced by immunoSEQ multiplex PCR, yet TCRdb's version contains in-frame clones alone and is incomplete. The table shows roughly 2,200 clones, with around 75% occurring only once. The germline gives CDR1 MRHNA, CDR2 SNTAGT. The V and J ends lost 0 bases and 8 bases, in that order; junction bases with no gene match: 6. The CDR3 consists of 15 residues. The sequencing input was FFPE minimally invasive lung adenocarcinoma tissue. The rearrangement joins TRBV6-4 to TRBJ2-2; 7 bases are shared with TRBD2. The TCR sequence derives from a person between 60 and 79 years old with lung adenocarcinoma. CDR3 sequence reads: CASSDSGGATGELFF. CDR3 DNA sequence: TGTGCCAGCAGTGACTCGGGAGGGGCGACGGGGGAGCTGTTTTTT.